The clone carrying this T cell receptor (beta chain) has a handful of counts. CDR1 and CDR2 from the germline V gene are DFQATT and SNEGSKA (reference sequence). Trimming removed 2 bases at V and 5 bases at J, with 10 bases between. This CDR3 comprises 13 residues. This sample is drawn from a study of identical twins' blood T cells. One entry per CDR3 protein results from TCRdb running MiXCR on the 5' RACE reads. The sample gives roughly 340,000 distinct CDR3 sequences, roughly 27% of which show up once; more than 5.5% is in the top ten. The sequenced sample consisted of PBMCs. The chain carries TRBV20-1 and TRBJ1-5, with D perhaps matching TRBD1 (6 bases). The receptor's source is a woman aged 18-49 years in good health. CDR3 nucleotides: TGCAGTGCTAGATCGGGGGGCGATCAGCCCCAGCATTTT. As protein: CSARSGGDQPQHF.